The 30 T cell receptor beta chains given below trace back to one sample, sequenced in a study of human T cells and chemical hapten exposure. TCRdb analysed the RACE reads with MiXCR anew, one entry per CDR3 protein. The top ten hold approximately 3.3% of the sample, which has approximately 92,000 distinct CDR3 sequences, over 10% seen once. Noted time point: patch test 2, 6 weeks after DPC sensitization. Noted treatment: therapeutic diphenylcyclopropenone sensitization with weekly scalp DPC. Here the sequenced sample was whole blood, taken in connection with sensitization to the hapten diphenylcyclopropenone (DPC). These receptors all stem from a woman aged 40 to 50 with alopecia areata. Some clones in this sample may be carry-over from other donors' samples.

This chain joins TRBV5-6 and TRBJ1-2; D not certain. V was trimmed by 4 bases and J by 4 bases, leaving 14 bases between them. Germline assignment: CDR1 SGHDT and CDR2 YYEEEE. This CDR3 comprises 14 residues. The CDR3 region has the DNA TGTGCCAGCAGCGGCACGGGCGGCGGCTATGGCTACACCTTC. Its protein product is CASSGTGGGYGYTF.

This clonotype was detected ten times or more. This chain connects TRBV6-2 or TRBV6-3 to TRBJ2-7; a weak D match, TRBD1 (5 bases). The V and J ends lost 2 bases and 3 bases respectively, with 14 bases between them. Germline assignment: CDR1 MNHEY and CDR2 SVGEGT. The CDR3 sequence is 15 residues long. The CDR3 protein is CASSYGPDTRYEQYF. As DNA, the CDR3 is TGTGCCAGCAGTTACGGTCCGGACACCCGCTACGAGCAGTACTTC.

This clonotype was counted only a few times. The chain joins TRBV13 to TRBJ2-7; a possible D gene is TRBD1 (6 bases). CDR1 PRHDT and CDR2 FYEKMQ come from the germline V gene (reference sequence). The germline V and J ends were trimmed by 2 bases and 1 base, with 12 bases remaining between them. The CDR3 runs 15 residues. CDR3 DNA: TGTGCCAGCAGCTTACACAGGGCGTTTTCCTACGAGCAGTACTTC. This translates into CASSLHRAFSYEQYF. Based on the CDR3 plus reference TRBV13 and TRBJ2-7, the full variable domain is AAGVIQSPRHLIKEKRETATLKCYPIPRHDTVYWYQQGPGQDPQFLISFYEKMQSDKGSIPDRFSAQQFSDYHSELNMSSLELGDSALYFCASSLHRAFSYEQYFGPGTRLTVT.

CDR3 amino acids: CASSGMTSGETQYF. The CDR3, as DNA: TGTGCCAGCAGCGGGATGACTAGCGGAGAGACCCAGTACTTC. This chain joins TRBV5-4 and TRBJ2-5, with 9 bases that match TRBD2. The CDR3 contains 14 residues. V shed 4 bases, J shed 4 bases, and the junction held 5 bases outside the gene matches. Germline V lookup: CDR1 SGHNT, CDR2 YYREEE (reference sequence).

V usage is TRBV12-3 or TRBV12-4 and J usage is TRBJ1-2; 7 positions agree with TRBD1. The CDR3 extends over 15 amino acids. Unmatched junction bases numbered 14, after V lost 6 bases and J lost 7 bases. CDR3 in amino acids: CASSSRGTVFGGYTF. CDR3 in DNA: TGTGCCAGCAGCTCACGCGGGACAGTTTTCGGTGGCTACACCTTC.

This clonotype was found a few times. This chain uses TRBV3-1 with TRBJ1-2, with D unresolved. Looked up from germline, CDR1 is LGHDT and CDR2 is YNNKEL (reference sequence). Trimming shortened V by 0 bases and J by 0 bases, and 14 bases separated the two germline ends. The CDR3 contains 17 residues. CDR3 DNA sequence: TGTGCCAGCAGCCAAGATCCGGGAGGAACGGCTAACTATGGCTACACCTTC. This translates into CASSQDPGGTANYGYTF.

The rearrangement links TRBV5-6 to TRBJ1-1, with D perhaps TRBD1 (5 bases). The V end was cut by 3 bases, the J end by 10 bases, with 25 bases between. The CDR3 runs to 16 residues. The germline V gene has CDR1 SGHDT and CDR2 YYEEEE. The DNA of the CDR3 is TGTGCCAGCAGCTCCTATCATCAGAGGCTTGTCGGGGGAGCTTTCTTT. Protein: CASSSYHQRLVGGAFF.

The table lists this clonotype with a few counts. The chain uses TRBV27 and TRBJ1-6; D perhaps matches TRBD1 (6 bases). Germline V gene data show CDR1 as MNHEY and CDR2 as SMNVEV (reference sequence). The germline V and J ends were trimmed by 6 bases and 7 bases, with 16 bases remaining between them. The length of the CDR3 is 15 residues. The CDR3 loop reads CASSSLGAGNSPLHF. In DNA, the CDR3 is TGTGCCAGCAGCTCCTTGGGGGCTGGAAATTCACCCCTCCACTTT.

A few counts support this clonotype. DNA of the CDR3: TGCAGTGCTAGATCGCGAATAGCGCAGTTCTTC. Translating it yields CSARSRIAQFF. The genes are TRBV20-1 and TRBJ2-1; D unresolved. The CDR3 covers 11 residues. CDR1 and CDR2 (germline): DFQATT, SNEGSKA (reference sequence). Trimming took off 2 bases at V and 12 bases at J, with 11 bases between the two ends.

Many counts were recorded for this clonotype. The chain combines TRBV6-1 with TRBJ1-1; possible D gene TRBD1, 5 bases. This CDR3 has 13 amino acids. V shed 2 bases and J shed 4 bases, with 8 bases lying between them. Germline assignment: CDR1 MNHNS and CDR2 SASEGT. CDR3 DNA sequence: TGTGCCAGCAGTGAACAGGGCGGCACTGAAGCTTTCTTT. It translates to CASSEQGGTEAFF.

CDR3 nucleotide sequence: TGCAGTGCCCGTACGGGTGGCGGTGAAAAACTGTTTTTT. It translates to CSARTGGGEKLFF. V gene TRBV20-1 combines with J gene TRBJ1-4; D not resolved. This CDR3 spans 13 amino acids. V lost 6 bases and J 7 bases, leaving 15 bases between the germline ends. The V gene's germline CDR1 is DFQATT and CDR2 SNEGSKA (reference sequence).

The chain recombines TRBV6-2 or TRBV6-3 with TRBJ1-2; D call uncertain. The CDR3 loop spans 11 amino acids. Germline CDR1 is MNHEY and CDR2 is SVGEGT. V was clipped by 0 bases and J by 8 bases, with 4 bases between them. The CDR3 here is CASSYSVGYTF. For the CDR3, the DNA is TGTGCCAGCAGTTACTCTGTGGGCTACACCTTC.

There are a few counts of this clonotype. The chain combines TRBV20-1 with TRBJ2-1; maybe TRBD1 (6 bases). Germline values: CDR1 DFQATT, CDR2 SNEGSKA (reference sequence). Trimming removed 3 bases from V and 7 bases from J, with 13 bases in between. The CDR3 covers 13 residues. The CDR3 DNA reads TGCAGTGCTAGTGAACAGGGTTGGAATGAGCAGTTCTTC. Translated: CSASEQGWNEQFF.

This clonotype came up a few times. The genes are TRBV5-6 and TRBJ1-2; 7 bases are shared with TRBD1. The CDR3 is 14 residues long. Per the germline V gene, CDR1 is SGHDT and CDR2 is YYEEEE. V gave up 0 bases and J gave up 2 bases; unmatched junction bases: 1. The CDR3 coding sequence is TGTGCCAGCAGCTTGGGGGACAGCAACTATGGCTACACCTTC. It yields the protein CASSLGDSNYGYTF.

The chain has TRBV12-5 and TRBJ2-7; 8 nucleotides align to TRBD1. V trimming: 5 bases; J trimming: 1 base; junction bases outside the gene matches: 4. The CDR3 is 14 amino acids. In germline, CDR1 is LGHNT, CDR2 FRNRAP. This CDR3 reads CASGTGQGSYEQYF. The CDR3 DNA is TGTGCTAGTGGTACCGGACAGGGTTCCTACGAGCAGTACTTC.

This clonotype was recorded many times. This chain connects TRBV2 to TRBJ2-6; D is perhaps TRBD1 (6 bases). Trimming took 8 bases from V and 1 from J, leaving 15 bases between them. Looked up from germline, CDR1 is SNHLY and CDR2 is FYNNEI. The CDR3 has 16 residues. The CDR3 nucleotides are TGTGCCAGCGGGCCAGGGGTTCTTTCTGGGGCCAACGTCCTGACTTTC. It yields the protein CASGPGVLSGANVLTF.

The chain uses TRBV6-2 or TRBV6-3 and TRBJ2-1; D gene unclear. Looked up from germline, CDR1 is MNHEY and CDR2 is SVGEGT. Deletions cut 8 bases from V and 2 bases from J, with 13 bases between. The CDR3 length is 14 residues. The CDR3 DNA follows: TGTGCCAGCTCGAGTAGCCGGACCTACAATGAGCAGTTCTTC. Translating it yields CASSSSRTYNEQFF.

The sample holds many counts of this clonotype. The chain joins TRBV7-9 to TRBJ2-1; 9 bases are shared with TRBD2. The CDR3 is 16 amino acids. V lost 5 bases, J lost 4 bases, and 9 bases stayed unmatched. CDR1 is SEHNR and CDR2 is FQNEAQ in the germline V gene (reference sequence). CDR3 DNA: TGTGCCAGCAGCGCCCGCCTAGCGGGAATATACAATGAGCAGTTCTTC. It translates to CASSARLAGIYNEQFF.

The rearrangement links TRBV7-2 to TRBJ2-5; no reliable D call. The CDR3 length is 15 residues. CDR1 and CDR2 from the germline V gene are SGHTA and FQGNSA. Trimming took off 5 bases at V and 4 bases at J, with 17 bases between the two ends. CDR3 in amino acids: CASSPSGLAAETQYF. CDR3 coding DNA: TGTGCCAGCAGCCCTAGTGGTTTGGCTGCAGAGACCCAGTACTTC. Variable domain in full (rest from reference TRBV7-2 and TRBJ2-5): GAGVSQSPSNKVTEKGKDVELRCDPISGHTALYWYRQSLGQGLEFLIYFQGNSAPDKSGLPSDRFSAERTGGSVSTLTIQRTQQEDSAVYLCASSPSGLAAETQYFGPGTRLLVL.

This clonotype was seen more than once but under ten times. The chain carries TRBV18 and TRBJ1-4, with TRBD1 matching 7 bases. The CDR3 runs to 12 residues. Unmatched junction bases numbered 3, after V lost 6 bases and J lost 8 bases. CDR1 and CDR2 (germline): KGHSH, LQKENI. The CDR3 nucleotides are TGTGCCAGCTCCCAACAGGGGGAAAAACTGTTTTTT. Translated: CASSQQGEKLFF. Supplemented by reference TRBV18 and TRBJ1-4, the full variable domain reads NAGVMQNPRHLVRRRGQEARLRCSPMKGHSHVYWYRQLPEEGLKFMVYLQKENIIDESGMPKERFSAEFPKEGPSILRIQQVVRGDSAAYFCASSQQGEKLFFGSGTQLSVL.

The V call is TRBV15, the J call TRBJ2-5; the D gene is possibly TRBD1 (6 bases). CDR3 length: 14 amino acids. The germline V gene encodes CDR1 LNHNV and CDR2 YYDKDF (reference sequence). V lost 3 bases and J lost 3, with 11 bases in between. DNA of the CDR3: TGTGCCACCAGCAGGGGACGGACAGAAGAGACCCAGTACTTC. As protein: CATSRGRTEETQYF. The entire variable domain, with the rest obtained from reference TRBV15 and TRBJ2-5, is as follows: DAMVIQNPRYQVTQFGKPVTLSCSQTLNHNVMYWYQQKSSQAPKLLFHYYDKDFNNEADTPDNFQSRRPNTSFCFLDIRSPGLGDTAMYLCATSRGRTEETQYFGPGTRLLVL.

This clonotype appeared many times. The rearrangement joins TRBV7-6 to TRBJ2-3; D is unclear. The CDR3 runs 14 residues. Germline CDR1 and CDR2: SGHVS and FNYEAQ. The ends were cut back, 4 bases at V and 0 bases at J, with 8 bases in the middle. The CDR3: CASSWMGSTDTQYF. For the CDR3, the DNA is TGTGCCAGCAGCTGGATGGGTAGCACAGATACGCAGTATTTT.

In this sample, this clonotype turned up many times. V is TRBV6-2 or TRBV6-3 and J is TRBJ1-6; maybe TRBD1 (6 bases). The CDR3 loop spans 13 amino acids. Germline V CDR1 and CDR2: MNHEY, SVGEGT. V was cut by 8 bases and J by 9 bases, with 14 bases left in between. Here the CDR3 reads CASSQGIRSPLHF. In DNA form, the CDR3 reads TGTGCCAGCTCCCAGGGGATTCGTTCACCCCTCCACTTT.

This clonotype came up a few times. CDR3 in amino acids: CASSRDSAETQYF. CDR3 nucleotides: TGTGCCAGCAGCCGCGACAGTGCAGAGACCCAGTACTTC. V and J are TRBV7-2 and TRBJ2-5; TRBD1 might be the D (5 bases). CDR1 is SGHTA, CDR2 FQGNSA, per germline. The CDR3 has 13 residues. The V end was cut by 5 bases, the J end by 4 bases, with 11 bases between.

This clonotype was picked up many times. This chain uses TRBV18 with TRBJ1-1; no firm D call. Trimming removed 0 bases at V and 2 bases at J, with 7 bases between. Germline V gene data show CDR1 as KGHSH and CDR2 as LQKENI. The CDR3 runs 14 residues. In nucleotides, the CDR3 is TGTGCCAGCTCACCACCGAGGGAAAACACTGAAGCTTTCTTT. This translates into CASSPPRENTEAFF.

This clonotype was observed at least ten times. V gene TRBV14 combines with J gene TRBJ1-6; no definite D call. Germline lookup yields CDR1 SGHDN and CDR2 FVKESK. Trimming left V 5 bases short and J 9 bases short, with 8 bases between. CDR3 length equals 12 residues. CDR3 sequence (DNA): TGTGCCAGCAGCGGGTGGGTTTCACCCCTCCACTTT. Amino acid sequence: CASSGWVSPLHF.

This clonotype was recorded at least ten times. The chain uses TRBV5-4 and TRBJ1-1; D not certain. Germline CDR1 SGHNT, CDR2 YYREEE (reference sequence). The CDR3 sequence is 15 residues long. With 3 bases removed from V and 0 bases from J, the gap between germline ends came to 12 bases. CDR3 DNA sequence: TGTGCCAGCAGCTCGCGTGTTGGTCTGAACACTGAAGCTTTCTTT. It specifies CASSSRVGLNTEAFF.

This clonotype was counted at least ten times. The chain uses TRBV2 and TRBJ1-4, with no clear D. Trimming took off 3 bases at V and 13 bases at J, with 9 bases between the two ends. The CDR3 sequence is 11 residues long. Germline loops: CDR1 SNHLY, CDR2 FYNNEI. In DNA form, the CDR3 reads TGTGCCAGCAGTGACGTACGGGGACTGTTTTTT. Translating it yields CASSDVRGLFF.

This clonotype was counted only a few times. The rearrangement uses TRBV19 and TRBJ1-5; 8 bases are a match to TRBD1. Per the germline V gene, CDR1 is LNHDA and CDR2 is SQIVND (reference sequence). The junction had 4 bases not matched to a gene; V was cut back by 5 bases and J by 7 bases. This CDR3 contains 13 residues. The CDR3: CASSSQGAQPQHF. Written as DNA, the CDR3 is TGTGCCAGTAGTTCCCAGGGGGCCCAGCCCCAGCATTTT. Full variable domain (remainder filled in from reference TRBV19 and TRBJ1-5): DGGITQSPKYLFRKEGQNVTLSCEQNLNHDAMYWYRQDPGQGLRLIYYSQIVNDFQKGDIAEGYSVSREKKESFPLTVTSAQKNPTAFYLCASSSQGAQPQHFGDGTRLSIL.

This clonotype occurred many times. This rearrangement joins TRBV6-2 or TRBV6-3 to TRBJ2-2; D not certain. Per the germline V gene, CDR1 is MNHEY and CDR2 is SVGEGT. V lost 7 bases and J lost 1, with 10 bases in between. The CDR3 totals 14 residues. This chain's CDR3 is CASTRTRNTGELFF. CDR3 in DNA: TGTGCCAGCACGAGGACCAGGAACACCGGGGAGCTGTTTTTT.